This TCR beta chain was sequenced for a study of long-term antiretroviral therapy in people with HIV. Points from the study as a whole: Post-ART diversity increased but stayed below transplant donor controls. Gathering of blood took place between about 2003 and 2017, possibly under older ART regimens.

Survey level was the resolution at which the v3.0 immunoSEQ assay ran. Assay: immunoSEQ multiplex PCR; the TCRdb copy retains only in-frame clones and omits some. The sample consists of around 40,000 clones, approximately 94% of them appearing once. A word on this clone: Its antigen is still unknown.

Trimming shortened V by 0 bases and J by 5 bases, and 8 bases separated the two germline ends. Germline CDR1 SGDLS, CDR2 YYNGEE. The CDR3 loop spans 13 amino acids. The sample in question was unsorted PBMCs, obtained 4.1 years after starting antiretroviral therapy. The chain carries TRBV9 and TRBJ2-5, with D uncertain. The TCR sequence derives from a woman between 50 and 59 years old with HIV. CDR3 amino acids: CASSVGLSETQYF. For the CDR3, the DNA is TGTGCCAGCAGCGTAGGACTTTCGGAGACCCAGTACTTC.